This TCR beta chain was identified in a study of identical twins. Study-wide results and caveats: Fewer insertions characterized abundant cord blood beta clonotypes, whereas memory repertoires showed none. Partial confounding of zero-insertion analyses by invariant MAIT and iNKT cells was possible. Weaker excess twin sharing was seen among beta out-of-frame sequences.

The table lists this clonotype with many counts. What it binds is unknown. TCRdb fed the 5' RACE reads into MiXCR, producing one record per CDR3 protein. The sample shows approximately 630,000 distinct CDR3 sequences, less than 9% of them seen only once. This CDR3 is built from 15 residues. CDR1 LGHDT and CDR2 YNNKEL come from the germline V gene (reference sequence). The V end was cut by 0 bases, the J end by 2 bases, with 10 bases between. This sample also appeared in a second study, on yellow fever vaccine responses in identical twins.

The rearrangement links TRBV3-1 to TRBJ1-1; TRBD1 is a possible D gene (5 bases). This receptor was obtained from a woman between 18 and 29 years old in good health. Sequencing was performed on PBMCs. CDR3 coding DNA: TGTGCCAGCAGCCAAGATGGGGGGACTAACACTGAAGCTTTCTTT. Its translation: CASSQDGGTNTEAFF.